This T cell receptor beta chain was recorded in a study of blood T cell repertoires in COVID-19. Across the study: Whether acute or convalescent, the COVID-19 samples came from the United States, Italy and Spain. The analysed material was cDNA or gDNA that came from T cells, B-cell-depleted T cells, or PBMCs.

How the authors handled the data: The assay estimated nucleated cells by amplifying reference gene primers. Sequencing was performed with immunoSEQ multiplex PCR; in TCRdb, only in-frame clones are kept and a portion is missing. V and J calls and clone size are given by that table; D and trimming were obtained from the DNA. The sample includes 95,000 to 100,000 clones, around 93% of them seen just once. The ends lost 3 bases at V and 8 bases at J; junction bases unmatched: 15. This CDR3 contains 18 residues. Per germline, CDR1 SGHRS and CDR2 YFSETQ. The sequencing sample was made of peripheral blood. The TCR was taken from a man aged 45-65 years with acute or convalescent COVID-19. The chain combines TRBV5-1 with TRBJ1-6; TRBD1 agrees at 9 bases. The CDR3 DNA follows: TGCGCCAGCAGCTCGGGGCCACCGGGACAGGGTTCCGATTCACCCCTCCACTTT. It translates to CASSSGPPGQGSDSPLHF.